The clone carrying this T cell receptor beta chain occurred many times. The antigen remains undetermined. This entry belongs to a study of neurological immune-mediated disorders. The study's findings and limits: None of the CDR3 amino acid sequences found in expanded clones was shared across subjects. This suggests that the TCR-beta repertoires were private in all groups. Multiple sclerosis, the disease with the least TCR clonal expansion, fell below healthy controls, whereas HTLV-1-associated myelopathy showed the most.

The team produced cDNA through 5'RACE using 10-nucleotide random UMIs. In every sequencing run, more than 180 million TCR-beta sequences were generated from 15-18 subjects. TCRdb analysed the 5' RACE reads with MiXCR anew, one entry per CDR3 protein. Of 45,000 to 50,000 distinct CDR3 sequences detected, roughly 26% appear once; the ten largest clones hold around 23%. CDR1 and CDR2 (germline): SGHRS, YFSETQ. There are 15 residues in the CDR3. V lost 0 bases and J lost 4; bases outside the gene matches: 5. The sample was PBMCs. The origin of this receptor is a woman in her 70s in good health. The V and J genes are TRBV5-1 and TRBJ2-5; 8 nucleotides line up with TRBD1. DNA for the CDR3: TGCGCCAGCAGCTTGGGAAGAGACAGGGGAGAGACCCAGTACTTC. Protein product: CASSLGRDRGETQYF.